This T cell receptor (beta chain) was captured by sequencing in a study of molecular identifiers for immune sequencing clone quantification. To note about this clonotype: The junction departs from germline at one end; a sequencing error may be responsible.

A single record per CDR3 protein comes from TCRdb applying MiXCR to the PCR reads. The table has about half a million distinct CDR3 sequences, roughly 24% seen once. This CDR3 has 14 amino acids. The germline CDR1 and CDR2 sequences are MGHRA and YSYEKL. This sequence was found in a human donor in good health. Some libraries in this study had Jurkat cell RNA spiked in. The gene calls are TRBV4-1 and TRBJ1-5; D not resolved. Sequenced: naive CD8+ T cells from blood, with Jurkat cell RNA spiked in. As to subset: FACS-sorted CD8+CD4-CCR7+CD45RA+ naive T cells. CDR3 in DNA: TGCGCCGGCAGCCAAGATTTCGCCAATCAGCCCCAGCATTTT. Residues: CAGSQDFANQPQHF.